A single sample is the source of the 4 T cell receptor beta chains below, sequenced in a study of metastatic and nonmetastatic thyroid tumors. No patient received treatment before thyroid surgery. With MiXCR, TCRdb reprocessed the PCR reads. The repertoire holds 35,000 to 40,000 clones, with under 25% as singletons. Sequencing was done on a sample of blood. All receptors derive from a female donor with papillary thyroid cancer or a benign thyroid nodule (not recorded which). Some clones in this sample may be carry-over from other donors' samples.

The rearrangement joins TRBV7-9 to TRBJ1-2; D possibly corresponds to TRBD1 (6 bases). The CDR3 is made up of 15 amino acids. The germline V gene has CDR1 SEHNR and CDR2 FQNEAQ (reference sequence). The V end lost 1 base, the J end lost 7 bases, and 16 bases lay between the germline ends. The CDR3: CASSLVSSRGGGYTF. DNA of the CDR3: TGTGCCAGCAGCTTAGTTTCTTCCAGGGGAGGTGGCTACACCTTC.

This clone was counted many times. The chain carries TRBV6-1 and TRBJ2-5; 10 bases agree with TRBD1. Trimming took 6 bases from V and 5 from J; bases not matched to a gene: 12. The CDR3 spans 16 residues. The germline V gene encodes CDR1 MNHNS and CDR2 SASEGT. CDR3 loop: CASSDRGLLLGETQYF. The CDR3 bases are TGTGCCAGCAGCGACAGGGGGCTTCTCTTGGGGGAGACCCAGTACTTC.

A note on this clone: Relative to the germline gene, one junction end is altered; a read error may explain this. V and J are TRBV6-5 and TRBJ1-1; 10 bases are a match to TRBD1. Germline values: CDR1 MNHEY, CDR2 SVGAGI. The CDR3 is made up of 16 amino acids. CDR3 in DNA: TGTGTCAGCAGTCGACCTCAGACAGGGGGCGTCGCTGAAGCTTTCTTT. As protein: CVSSRPQTGGVAEAFF.

This chain connects TRBV20-1 to TRBJ1-1, with D hard to call. From germline, CDR1 is DFQATT and CDR2 SNEGSKA (reference sequence). There are 11 residues in the CDR3. The V end lost 6 bases, the J end lost 2 bases, and 7 bases lay between the germline ends. The CDR3 protein is CSAYRNTEAFF. Here the CDR3 DNA reads TGCAGTGCCTACAGAAACACTGAAGCTTTCTTT.